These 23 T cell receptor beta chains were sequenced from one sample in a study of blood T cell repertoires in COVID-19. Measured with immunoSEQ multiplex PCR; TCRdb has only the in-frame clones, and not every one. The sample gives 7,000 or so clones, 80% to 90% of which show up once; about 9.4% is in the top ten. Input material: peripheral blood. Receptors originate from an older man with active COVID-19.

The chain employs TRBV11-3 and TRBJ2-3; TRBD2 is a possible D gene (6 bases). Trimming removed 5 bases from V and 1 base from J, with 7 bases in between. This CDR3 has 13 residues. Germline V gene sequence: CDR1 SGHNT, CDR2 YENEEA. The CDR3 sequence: CASSQRGTDTQYF. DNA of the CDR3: TGTGCCAGCAGCCAGCGGGGCACAGATACGCAGTATTTT.

The CDR3 reads CAWSVVWLNEQYF. For the CDR3, the DNA is TGTGCCTGGAGTGTGGTATGGCTGAACGAGCAGTACTTC. This sequence joins TRBV30 and TRBJ2-7; D is ambiguous. The CDR3 contains 13 residues. With 0 bases removed from V and 5 bases from J, the gap between germline ends came to 11 bases. Germline assignment: CDR1 GTSNPN and CDR2 SVGIG (reference sequence).

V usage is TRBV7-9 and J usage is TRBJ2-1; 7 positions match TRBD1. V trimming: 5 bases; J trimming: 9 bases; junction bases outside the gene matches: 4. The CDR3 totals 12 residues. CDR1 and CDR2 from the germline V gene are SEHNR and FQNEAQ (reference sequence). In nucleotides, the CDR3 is TGTGCCAGCAGCCCAGACAGGGTTGAGCAGTTCTTC. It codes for CASSPDRVEQFF. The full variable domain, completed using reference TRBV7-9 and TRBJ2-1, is DTGVSQNPRHKITKRGQNVTFRCDPISEHNRLYWYRQTLGQGPEFLTYFQNEAQLEKSRLLSDRFSAERPKGSFSTLEIQRTEQGDSAMYLCASSPDRVEQFFGPGTRLTVL.

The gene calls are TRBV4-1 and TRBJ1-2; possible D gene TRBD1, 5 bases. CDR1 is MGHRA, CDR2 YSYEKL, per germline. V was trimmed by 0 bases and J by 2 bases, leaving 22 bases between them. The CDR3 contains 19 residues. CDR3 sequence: CASSQDPPGPPLQNYGYTF. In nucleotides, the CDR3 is TGCGCCAGCAGCCAAGATCCTCCAGGGCCACCCCTTCAAAACTATGGCTACACCTTC.

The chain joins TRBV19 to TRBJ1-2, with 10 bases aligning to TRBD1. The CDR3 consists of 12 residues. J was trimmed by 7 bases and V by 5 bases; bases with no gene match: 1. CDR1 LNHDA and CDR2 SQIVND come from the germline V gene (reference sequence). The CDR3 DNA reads TGTGCCAGTAGTGACAGGGGGCTTGGCTACACCTTC. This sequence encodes CASSDRGLGYTF.

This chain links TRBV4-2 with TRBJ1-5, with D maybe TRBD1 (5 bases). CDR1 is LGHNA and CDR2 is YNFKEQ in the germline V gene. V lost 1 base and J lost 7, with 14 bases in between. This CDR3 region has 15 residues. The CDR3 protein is CASSQGGRGGQPQHF. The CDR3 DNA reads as TGTGCCAGCAGCCAAGGAGGTCGGGGGGGGCAGCCCCAGCATTTT.

CDR3 in DNA: TGCGCCAGCAGTATTAACTGGGACAGGGGAGTCTCCTACGAGCAGTACTTC. Translated: CASSINWDRGVSYEQYF. V and J are TRBV10-2 and TRBJ2-7; 10 positions agree with TRBD1. The germline V gene has CDR1 WSHSY and CDR2 SAAADI. The ends lost 5 bases at V and 0 bases at J; junction bases unmatched: 10. CDR3 length equals 17 residues.

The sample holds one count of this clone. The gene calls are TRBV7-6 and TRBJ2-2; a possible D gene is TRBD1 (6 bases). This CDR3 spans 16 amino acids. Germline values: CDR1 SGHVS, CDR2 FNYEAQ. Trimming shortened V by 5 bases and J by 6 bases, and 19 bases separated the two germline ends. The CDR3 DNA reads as TGTGCCAGCAGCATGAGCGGAGGCAGGGGAGCCGGGGAGCTGTTTTTT. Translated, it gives CASSMSGGRGAGELFF. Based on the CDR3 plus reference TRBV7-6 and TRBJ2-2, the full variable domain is GAGVSQSPRYKVTKRGQDVALRCDPISGHVSLYWYRQALGQGPEFLTYFNYEAQQDKSGLPNDRFSAERPEGSISTLTIQRTEQRDSAMYRCASSMSGGRGAGELFFGEGSRLTVL.

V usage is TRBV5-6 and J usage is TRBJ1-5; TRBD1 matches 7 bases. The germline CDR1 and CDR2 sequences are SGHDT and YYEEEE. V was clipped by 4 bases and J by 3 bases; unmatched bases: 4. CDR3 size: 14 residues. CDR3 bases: TGTGCCAGCAGCCACGGACAGGCCAATCAGCCCCAGCATTTT. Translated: CASSHGQANQPQHF.

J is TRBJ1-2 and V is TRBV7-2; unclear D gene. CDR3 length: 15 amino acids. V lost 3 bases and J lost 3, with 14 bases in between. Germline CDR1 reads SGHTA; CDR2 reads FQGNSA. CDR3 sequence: CASSLYDKLDYGYTF. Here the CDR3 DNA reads TGTGCCAGCAGCTTGTATGACAAGTTAGACTATGGCTACACCTTC.

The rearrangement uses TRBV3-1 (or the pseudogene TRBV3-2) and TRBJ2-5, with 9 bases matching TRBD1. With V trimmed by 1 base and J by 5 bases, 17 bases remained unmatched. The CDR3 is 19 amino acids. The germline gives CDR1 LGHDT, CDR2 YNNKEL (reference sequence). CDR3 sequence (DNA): TGTGCCAGCAGCCAAGGCGGGTCGGGACAGGGAGTTACTAGGGAGACCCAGTACTTC. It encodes CASSQGGSGQGVTRETQYF.

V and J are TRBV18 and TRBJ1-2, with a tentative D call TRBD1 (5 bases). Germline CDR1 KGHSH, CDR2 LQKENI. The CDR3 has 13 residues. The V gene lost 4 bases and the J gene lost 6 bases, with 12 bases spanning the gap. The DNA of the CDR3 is TGTGCCAGCTCACGGACAACTTTTGATGGCTACACCTTC. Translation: CASSRTTFDGYTF.

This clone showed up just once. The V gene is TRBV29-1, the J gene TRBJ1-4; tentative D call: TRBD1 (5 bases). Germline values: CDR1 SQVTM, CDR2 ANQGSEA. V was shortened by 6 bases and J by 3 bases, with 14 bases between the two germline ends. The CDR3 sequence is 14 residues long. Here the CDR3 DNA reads TGCAGCGTGCCCAATGGGGGGGCTAATGAAAAACTGTTTTTT. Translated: CSVPNGGANEKLFF.

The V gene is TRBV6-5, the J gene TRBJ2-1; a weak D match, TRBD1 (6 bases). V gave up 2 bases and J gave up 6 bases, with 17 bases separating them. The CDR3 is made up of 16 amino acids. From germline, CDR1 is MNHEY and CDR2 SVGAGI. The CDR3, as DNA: TGTGCCAGCAGTTACAAGGACAGACCAGTCTTCAATGAGCAGTTCTTC. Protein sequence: CASSYKDRPVFNEQFF.

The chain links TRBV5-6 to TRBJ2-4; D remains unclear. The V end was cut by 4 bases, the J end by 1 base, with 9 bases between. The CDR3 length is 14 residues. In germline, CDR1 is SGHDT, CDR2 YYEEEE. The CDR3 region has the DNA TGTGCCAGCAGCCTTATAATGGCCAAAAACATTCAGTACTTC. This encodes CASSLIMAKNIQYF. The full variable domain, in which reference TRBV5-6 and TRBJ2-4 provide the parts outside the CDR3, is DAGVTQSPTHLIKTRGQQVTLRCSPKSGHDTVSWYQQALGQGPQFIFQYYEEEERQRGNFPDRFSGHQFPNYSSELNVNALLLGDSALYLCASSLIMAKNIQYFGAGTRLSVL.

The chain's CDR3 is CASSSGQGADEQFF. CDR3 bases: TGTGCCAGCAGCTCGGGACAGGGGGCGGATGAGCAGTTCTTC. V and J are TRBV5-5 and TRBJ2-1, with 12 bases identical to TRBD1. V gave up 3 bases and J gave up 8 bases; unmatched junction bases: 3. The CDR3 is made up of 14 amino acids. Germline V gene sequence: CDR1 SGHKS, CDR2 YYEKEE (reference sequence).

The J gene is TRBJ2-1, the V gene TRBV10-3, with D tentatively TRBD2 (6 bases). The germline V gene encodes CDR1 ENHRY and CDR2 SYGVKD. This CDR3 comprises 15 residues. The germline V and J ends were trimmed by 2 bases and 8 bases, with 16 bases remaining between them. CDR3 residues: CAISEGGTRLYEQFF. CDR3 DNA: TGTGCCATCAGTGAGGGCGGGACCCGACTCTATGAGCAGTTCTTC.

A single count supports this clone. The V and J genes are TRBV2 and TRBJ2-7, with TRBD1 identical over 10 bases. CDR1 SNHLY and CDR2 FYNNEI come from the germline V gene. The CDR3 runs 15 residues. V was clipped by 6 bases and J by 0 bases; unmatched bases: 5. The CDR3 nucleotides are TGTGCCAGCAGCTCGGACAGGGGGGGCTCCTACGAGCAGTACTTC. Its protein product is CASSSDRGGSYEQYF.

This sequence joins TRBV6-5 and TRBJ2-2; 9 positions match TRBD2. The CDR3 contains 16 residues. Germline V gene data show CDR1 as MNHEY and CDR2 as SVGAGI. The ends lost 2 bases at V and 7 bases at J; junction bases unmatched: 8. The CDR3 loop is CASSYRRTSAGGELFF. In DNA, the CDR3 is TGTGCCAGCAGTTACCGCCGGACTAGCGCAGGCGGGGAGCTGTTTTTT.

The CDR3 DNA is TGTGCCAGCAGCGGCCGGGGGGGCGTAGAGACCCAGTACTTC. It is translated as CASSGRGGVETQYF. This sequence joins TRBV2 and TRBJ2-5; 8 bases fit TRBD2. This CDR3 has 14 residues. V dropped 6 bases and J dropped 4; count of bases not matched to a gene: 7. The germline CDR1 and CDR2 sequences are SNHLY and FYNNEI. The whole variable domain, filled in from reference TRBV2 and TRBJ2-5, reads EPEVTQTPSHQVTQMGQEVILRCVPISNHLYFYWYRQILGQKVEFLVSFYNNEISEKSEIFDDQFSVERPDGSNFTLKIRSTKLEDSAMYFCASSGRGGVETQYFGPGTRLLVL.

CDR3 protein: CASSLAYTEAFF. As DNA, the CDR3 is TGTGCCAGCAGCTTGGCCTACACTGAAGCTTTCTTT. The chain couples TRBV7-9 to TRBJ1-1; D not resolved. This CDR3 comprises 12 residues. Germline-derived CDR1 and CDR2 are SEHNR and FQNEAQ (reference sequence). V was shortened by 3 bases and J by 3 bases, with 5 bases between the two germline ends.

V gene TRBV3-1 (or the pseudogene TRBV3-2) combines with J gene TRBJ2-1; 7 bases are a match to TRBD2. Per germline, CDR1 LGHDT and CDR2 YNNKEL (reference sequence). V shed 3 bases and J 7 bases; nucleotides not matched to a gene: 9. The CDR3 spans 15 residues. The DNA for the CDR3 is TGTGCCAGCAGCCAGGACGGGGGGTCTGGAAATGAGCAGTTCTTC. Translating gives CASSQDGGSGNEQFF.

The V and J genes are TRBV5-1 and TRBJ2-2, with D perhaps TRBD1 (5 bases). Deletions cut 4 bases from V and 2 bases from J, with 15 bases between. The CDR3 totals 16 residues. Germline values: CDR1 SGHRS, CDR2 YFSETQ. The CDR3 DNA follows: TGCGCCAGCAGCACCCGTGGCAGGGAAAACACCGGGGAGCTGTTTTTT. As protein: CASSTRGRENTGELFF.